This T cell receptor (beta chain) derives from a study of PD-L1 blockade in urothelial cancer (dated by TCRdb to about 2017). In terms of the full investigation: All patients started therapy around 2014 and received atezolizumab 1,200 mg intravenously every 3 weeks. An ECOG performance status of 0 or 1 was recorded for the patients, and 0 to 3 prior chemotherapy regimens had been received by the patients. A median of about 140,000 T cells and some 82,000 unique TCRs was obtained from blood samples, and a median clonality of approximately 0.08 was observed. Roughly 10 patients reached durable clinical benefit, while 20 patients did not. Some 29 patients had pretreatment blood TCR-seq, some 24 had at least one posttreatment blood collection, and some 24 had tumor TCR-seq. TCR sequencing covered pretreatment tumor samples and matched, serially collected peripheral blood taken before and after atezolizumab treatment. Progression-free survival longer than 6 months counted as durable clinical benefit, and TCR features were additionally tested against both progression-free and overall survival. Blood samples were analyzed at two time points: 3 weeks after treatment start (second dose) and 6 weeks after treatment start. Whole exome sequencing and RNA sequencing of pretreatment tumors were performed alongside TCR sequencing in the same patients. Twenty-five of 29 patients were identified as males with urothelial cancer of bladder origin, and a prior smoking history was reported by 18 of 29 patients. The study was an exploratory multi-omic analysis of somatic, immune and clinical correlates of response to PD-L1 blockade with atezolizumab in urothelial cancer. What the authors observed across the whole study: Improved progression-free and overall survival was associated with having pretreatment peripheral blood TCR clonality below the median. Because the sample size was small (n of about 29) and many exploratory analyses were performed, the results are intended to be hypothesis-generating. At 3 weeks after the start of treatment, tumor-associated TCR clones in peripheral blood had expanded more in patients with durable benefit (n ≈ 22, p = 0.022).

Including the terminal cysteine and phenylalanine, the CDR3 comprises 14 residues. Only the CDR3 DNA stays, 42 bases, in frame from base 1. CDR1 and CDR2 are read off the germline V gene as MNHEY and SVGAGI. Trimming removed 4 bases from V and 6 bases from J; the gene matches leave 4 bases unexplained. As regards this clone: No cognate antigen has been identified for it. Per-base qualities were not stored, and no clone one base away is much larger.

Synthetic TCR analog templates were spiked into each PCR so that absolute template abundance could be estimated from read counts. The immunoSEQ assay was used to amplify TCRbeta CDR3 regions from genomic DNA with bias-controlled V and J gene primers. Sequencing of rearranged TCRbeta segments was performed at approximately 20X coverage. The authors' pipeline ran thus. Clustering was used to correct sequencing errors, and CDR3s were annotated against IMGT to assign V, D and J genes. Out-of-frame and stop-codon sequences were excluded, and only productive TCRbeta rearrangements were used in downstream analyses. To compute clonality, Shannon entropy was normalized by the log of the number of unique productive sequences and then subtracted from one. Clones differing between time points or between blood and tumor were identified by Fisher's exact test with Benjamini-Hochberg correction at adjusted p below 0.01. TCRdb limited this immuneACCESS table to in-frame rearrangements with V and J called. A share of clones is missing; checked studies link under half to unresolved V genes, and the rest is unexplained. The D gene and trimming were derived from the DNA, and the V and J assignments and clone size from that table. The sample profile shows 70,000 to 75,000 clones; about nine tenths of them were found once. The ten largest clones capture approximately 4.5% of the sample.

What this sample's time point label stands for: pretreatment peripheral blood. The cohort included 29 patients with locally advanced or metastatic urothelial carcinoma who were treated at Memorial Sloan Kettering on a trial protocol. Peripheral blood mononuclear cells were collected pretreatment and during treatment, with between 1 and 8 total time points per patient. The Qiagen DNeasy Blood extraction kit was used to purify genomic DNA from total PBMCs and tumor samples. PBMCs were collected pretreatment and during treatment and were isolated and stored as previously described. The sample here was PBMCs, taken around atezolizumab (anti-PD-L1) treatment. The sequence joins TRBV6-5 to TRBJ2-1, with TRBD2 matching 9 junction bases. The source of this sequence is a man aged 65-85 years with urothelial cancer. CDR3 reads: CASSWASGTNEQFF. The DNA is TGTGCCAGCAGTTGGGCTAGCGGGACCAATGAGCAGTTCTTC.